The 18 T cell receptor beta chains below were found in one sample sequenced in a study of CD8 T cells in ankylosing spondylitis. TCRdb recomputed calls from the 5' RACE reads with MiXCR, one row per CDR3 protein. Among roughly 180,000 distinct CDR3 sequences listed, 10% to 15% were seen once. The sequenced material came from blood, either unsorted or a sorted T cell fraction (not recorded which). These receptors all stem from a female donor with ankylosing spondylitis or in good health (not recorded which).

The chain recombines TRBV5-4 with TRBJ2-3; D is undetermined. Germline lookup yields CDR1 SGHNT and CDR2 YYREEE (reference sequence). Trimming pared 0 bases from V and 8 bases from J, leaving 7 bases between. This CDR3 is built from 12 residues. For the CDR3, the DNA is TGTGCCAGCAGCTTGGATTTTGTTACGCAGTATTTT. Translated, it gives CASSLDFVTQYF.

Ten or more counts support this clonotype. CDR3 bases: TGCGCCAGCAGCGCAGCAAGGAACACTGAAGCTTTCTTT. Its translation is CASSAARNTEAFF. The rearrangement uses TRBV5-1 and TRBJ1-1, with no clear D. V lost 4 bases, J lost 1 base, and 8 bases lay in between. CDR3 length: 13 amino acids. The germline gives CDR1 SGHRS, CDR2 YFSETQ.

This clonotype was seen at least ten times. The J gene is TRBJ2-1, the V gene TRBV20-1; D might be TRBD2 (6 bases). This CDR3 comprises 12 residues. Per germline, CDR1 DFQATT and CDR2 SNEGSKA (reference sequence). CDR3 residues: CTTGEAGYEQFF. CDR3 coding DNA: TGCACCACCGGGGAGGCCGGCTATGAGCAGTTCTTC.

Many counts were recorded for this clonotype. The rearrangement links TRBV5-1 to TRBJ2-2; D is perhaps TRBD2 (5 bases). With 4 bases removed from V and 11 bases from J, the gap between germline ends came to 18 bases. The CDR3 loop spans 14 amino acids. The germline CDR1 and CDR2 sequences are SGHRS and YFSETQ. This CDR3 reads CASSHLSGRSELFF. The DNA for the CDR3 is TGCGCCAGCAGCCACTTATCGGGAAGGTCTGAGCTGTTTTTT.

A note on this clonotype: This may be a read error, as it is one base from a much larger clone. The chain employs TRBV20-1 and TRBJ2-1; TRBD2 matches at 7 bases. The CDR3 length is 13 residues. The V and J ends lost 5 bases and 8 bases, in that order; junction bases with no gene match: 9. The V gene's germline CDR1 is DFQATT and CDR2 SNEGSKA (reference sequence). CDR3 coding DNA: TGCAGTGCTGGAGGACTAGAGGAGTATGAGCAGTTCTTC. It yields the protein CSAGGLEEYEQFF.

This clonotype has a handful of counts. This sequence joins TRBV12-3 or TRBV12-4 and TRBJ2-2; the D gene is possibly TRBD1 (6 bases). The V and J ends lost 6 bases and 2 bases respectively, with 13 bases between them. The CDR3 loop spans 15 amino acids. This CDR3 is CASSRWDTNTGELFF. The CDR3 bases are TGTGCCAGCAGCCGATGGGACACAAACACCGGGGAGCTGTTTTTT.

The chain employs TRBV5-1 and TRBJ2-7, with 7 nucleotides matching TRBD1. The V and J ends lost 3 bases and 3 bases, in that order; junction bases with no gene match: 6. Germline V gives CDR1 SGHRS, CDR2 YFSETQ. This CDR3 has 14 amino acids. The CDR3 reads CASSSTGTHYEQYF. Here the CDR3 DNA reads TGCGCCAGCAGCTCGACAGGGACCCACTACGAGCAGTACTTC.

Ten or more counts support this clonotype. The genes are TRBV5-5 and TRBJ2-3, with D possibly matching TRBD2 (6 bases). Germline V gene sequence: CDR1 SGHKS, CDR2 YYEKEE (reference sequence). V lost 3 bases and J 6 bases, leaving 17 bases between the germline ends. The CDR3 extends over 15 amino acids. The CDR3 reads CASSSPGLGADTQYF. In DNA form, the CDR3 reads TGTGCCAGCAGCTCCCCGGGACTTGGAGCGGATACGCAGTATTTT. Supplemented by reference TRBV5-5 and TRBJ2-3, the full variable domain reads DAGVTQSPTHLIKTRGQQVTLRCSPISGHKSVSWYQQVLGQGPQFIFQYYEKEERGRGNFPDRFSARQFPNYSSELNVNALLLGDSALYLCASSSPGLGADTQYFGPGTRLTVL.

A few counts support this clonotype. V is TRBV18 and J is TRBJ2-3, with TRBD2 identical over 13 bases. V was clipped by 5 bases and J by 1 base; unmatched bases: 3. Germline V gives CDR1 KGHSH, CDR2 LQKENI. The CDR3 is 16 amino acids. CDR3 in DNA: TGTGCCAGCTCATCGGGACTAGCGGGACGCACAGATACGCAGTATTTT. Amino acids: CASSSGLAGRTDTQYF.

The gene calls are TRBV20-1 and TRBJ1-1; D unclear. Trimming took 3 bases from V and 5 from J, leaving 19 bases between them. The CDR3 runs 15 residues. Germline V gene sequence: CDR1 DFQATT, CDR2 SNEGSKA (reference sequence). This CDR3 is CSARNPLSFETEAFF. Written as DNA, the CDR3 is TGCAGTGCTAGGAATCCCCTTAGTTTTGAAACTGAAGCTTTCTTT.

The CDR3 sequence: CSARGGARTEAFF. DNA for the CDR3: TGCAGTGCTAGGGGGGGGGCGCGGACTGAAGCTTTCTTT. The chain links TRBV20-1 to TRBJ1-1; weak D call: TRBD1 (6 bases). The germline V gene has CDR1 DFQATT and CDR2 SNEGSKA (reference sequence). Between the trimmed V and J ends, which lost 3 bases and 5 bases, there was a span of 13 bases. This CDR3 has 13 amino acids.

This clonotype was counted at least ten times. The chain combines TRBV11-2 with TRBJ2-3; TRBD1 is a possible D gene (5 bases). The length of the CDR3 is 15 residues. The germline V and J ends were trimmed by 5 bases and 2 bases, with 14 bases remaining between them. The V gene's germline CDR1 is SGHAT and CDR2 FQNNGV. The DNA for the CDR3 is TGTGCCAGCAGCCCCAGACAGTCATTCACAGATACGCAGTATTTT. Encoded protein: CASSPRQSFTDTQYF.

About this clonotype itself: A much larger clone lies a single base off, so this may be a read error. The chain links TRBV3-1 to TRBJ2-1, with 7 bases fitting TRBD2. CDR3 length: 18 residues. Germline V gives CDR1 LGHDT, CDR2 YNNKEL (reference sequence). The chain's CDR3 is CTSSGGGSGKSSYNEQFF. The CDR3 nucleotides are TGTACCAGCAGTGGGGGAGGGAGCGGGAAGAGCTCCTACAATGAGCAGTTCTTC.

This clonotype was seen at least ten times. V and J are TRBV20-1 and TRBJ1-6; D unresolved. The CDR3 has 15 residues. Germline lookup yields CDR1 DFQATT and CDR2 SNEGSKA (reference sequence). V was pared by 0 bases and J by 10 bases, with 16 bases between. CDR3 sequence (DNA): TGCAGTGCTAGAGATCCGGGAAAGGCCCACTCACCCCTCCACTTT. It is translated as CSARDPGKAHSPLHF.

In its sample, this clonotype was seen many times. This chain links TRBV7-9 with TRBJ1-5, with D possibly matching TRBD1 (5 bases). The V gene's germline CDR1 is SEHNR and CDR2 FQNEAQ (reference sequence). V was clipped by 3 bases and J by 0 bases, with 6 bases between them. This CDR3 has 14 residues. CDR3 in DNA: TGTGCCAGCAGCTTCGACAGTAGCAATCAGCCCCAGCATTTT. Protein: CASSFDSSNQPQHF. Drawing the rest from reference TRBV7-9 and TRBJ1-5, the complete variable domain is DTGVSQNPRHKITKRGQNVTFRCDPISEHNRLYWYRQTLGQGPEFLTYFQNEAQLEKSRLLSDRFSAERPKGSFSTLEIQRTEQGDSAMYLCASSFDSSNQPQHFGDGTRLSIL.

There are many counts of this clonotype. This chain links TRBV11-2 with TRBJ2-2, with TRBD2 matching over 8 bases. CDR3 length equals 18 residues. Per germline, CDR1 SGHAT and CDR2 FQNNGV. V lost 2 bases, J lost 5 bases, and 13 bases stayed unmatched. The CDR3 nucleotides are TGTGCCAGCAGCTTATTCGGTCCAGCGGGAGATGGGACCGGGGAGCTGTTTTTT. Translation: CASSLFGPAGDGTGELFF. The variable domain in full, completed from reference TRBV11-2 and TRBJ2-2, reads EAGVAQSPRYKIIEKRQSVAFWCNPISGHATLYWYQQILGQGPKLLIQFQNNGVVDDSQLPKDRFSAERLKGVDSTLKIQPAKLEDSAVYLCASSLFGPAGDGTGELFFGEGSRLTVL.

CDR3 nucleotide sequence: TGTGCCAGCAGCTCCTCCAGGTTCTACAGCAATCAGCCCCAGCATTTT. This translates into CASSSSRFYSNQPQHF. The J gene is TRBJ1-5, the V gene TRBV7-8, with D hard to call. CDR1 and CDR2 from the germline V gene are SGHVS and FQNEAQ. The CDR3 loop spans 16 amino acids. The ends were cut back, 4 bases at V and 1 base at J, with 14 bases in the middle. The whole variable domain, remainder taken from reference TRBV7-8 and TRBJ1-5, is GAGVSQSPRYKVAKRGQDVALRCDPISGHVSLFWYQQALGQGPEFLTYFQNEAQLDKSGLPSDRFFAERPEGSVSTLKIQRTQQEDSAVYLCASSSSRFYSNQPQHFGDGTRLSIL.

V and J are TRBV9 and TRBJ1-6; unclear D gene. CDR1 is SGDLS, CDR2 YYNGEE, per germline. CDR3 length: 18 amino acids. The V gene lost 0 bases and the J gene lost 0 bases, with 13 bases spanning the gap. The CDR3 protein is CASSVDGLGSSYNSPLHF. The CDR3 nucleotides are TGTGCCAGCAGCGTAGACGGGCTGGGGAGCTCCTATAATTCACCCCTCCACTTT. The full variable domain, with the rest looked up from reference TRBV9 and TRBJ1-6, is DSGVTQTPKHLITATGQRVTLRCSPRSGDLSVYWYQQSLDQGLQFLIQYYNGEERAKGNILERFSAQQFPDLHSELNLSSLELGDSALYFCASSVDGLGSSYNSPLHFGNGTRLTVT.